This T cell receptor beta chain was captured in a study of OX40 agonist ivuxolimab in advanced cancers. Study overall: Participants, around 80% male, averaged roughly 59 years of age, ranging from roughly 23 to 90. Prior anti-PD-1, anti-PD-L1 or anti-CTLA-4 therapy did not bar entry, and roughly 40% had some. General study points: Relative to CD4+, CD8+ T cells held more expanded clones on average.

With regard to this clone: Its matching antigen is unknown.

Produced via immunoSEQ multiplex PCR; TCRdb's table is partial and in-frame only. The table records tens of thousands of clones, roughly 80% of them present only once. In germline, CDR1 is SGHTA, CDR2 FQGNSA. The CDR3 is 17 residues long. Trimming took 3 bases from V and 0 from J; bases not matched to a gene: 10. Source: CD4+ or CD8+ T cells sorted from blood, taken in a trial of the OX40 agonist ivuxolimab. The chain employs TRBV7-2 and TRBJ1-1; 7 nucleotides align to TRBD1. This receptor was obtained from an adult with an advanced solid tumor such as melanoma, head and neck, liver or kidney cancer. The chain's CDR3 is CASSFGLDRVLNTEAFF. The CDR3 DNA reads as TGTGCCAGCAGCTTTGGGCTTGACAGGGTGTTGAACACTGAAGCTTTCTTT.